This TCR beta chain was sequenced for a study of Tregs in tolerant kidney transplant recipients. Related graft donors supplied nonmyeloablative bone marrow transplants, and mixed chimerism was transient. Unstimulated regulatory T cells (CD4+CD25+CD127-), CD4+CD25- non-regulatory cells, CD4 and CD8 cells were FACS-sorted from thawed PBMCs. Repertoires were generated with immunoSEQ multiplex PCR, while TCRdb's copy carries only in-frame clones and drops some. This sample carries tens of thousands of clones, 75% to 95% of them seen once, and the ten largest clones take 1.5% to 2%. Whole-study results and caveats: This study did not directly address biological reproducibility.

The CDR3 sequence is 18 residues long. Trimming removed 5 bases from V and 4 bases from J; junction bases left unmatched: 18. Germline CDR1 is MDHEN and CDR2 is SYDVKM. Turning to this clone: Its cognate antigen is unknown.

This receptor was obtained from a human patient who received a combined kidney and bone marrow transplant. A share of the T cells may be of graft donor origin. The source was CD4+ T cells from blood (PBMCs), collected 24 months after the transplant. This chain connects TRBV28 to TRBJ2-3; 7 nucleotides match TRBD1. The CDR3 region has the DNA TGTGCCAGCAGTCCTTATTGGCCGAGGACAGGCGATCCAGATACGCAGTATTTT. Translation: CASSPYWPRTGDPDTQYF.